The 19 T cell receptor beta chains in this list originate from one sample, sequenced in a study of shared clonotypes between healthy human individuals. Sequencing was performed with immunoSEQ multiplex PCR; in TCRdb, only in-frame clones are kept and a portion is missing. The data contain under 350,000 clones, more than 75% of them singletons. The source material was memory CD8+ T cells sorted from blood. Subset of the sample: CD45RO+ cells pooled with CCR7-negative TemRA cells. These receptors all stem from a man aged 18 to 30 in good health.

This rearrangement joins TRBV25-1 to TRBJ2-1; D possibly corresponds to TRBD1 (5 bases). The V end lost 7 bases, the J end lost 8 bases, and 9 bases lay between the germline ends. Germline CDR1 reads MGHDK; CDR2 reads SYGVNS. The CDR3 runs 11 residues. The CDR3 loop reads CASIRGDEQFF. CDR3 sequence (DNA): TGTGCCAGCATTAGGGGCGATGAGCAGTTCTTC. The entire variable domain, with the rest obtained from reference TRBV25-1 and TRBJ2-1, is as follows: EADIYQTPRYLVIGTGKKITLECSQTMGHDKMYWYQQDPGMELHLIHYSYGVNSTEKGDLSSESTVSRIRTEHFPLTLESARPSHTSQYLCASIRGDEQFFGPGTRLTVL.

CDR3 region: CASSPTPPTVALHF. The CDR3 bases are TGTGCCAGCAGTCCCACCCCCCCGACAGTGGCCCTCCACTTT. The chain links TRBV6-5 to TRBJ1-6; perhaps TRBD1 as D (5 bases). CDR3 length: 14 amino acids. The V gene's germline CDR1 is MNHEY and CDR2 SVGAGI. V was pared by 5 bases and J by 14 bases, with 19 bases between.

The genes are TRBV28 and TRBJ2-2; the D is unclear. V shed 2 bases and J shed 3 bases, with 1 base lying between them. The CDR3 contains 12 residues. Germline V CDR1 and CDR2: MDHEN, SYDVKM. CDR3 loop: CASSLDTGELFF. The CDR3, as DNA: TGTGCCAGCAGTTTAGACACCGGGGAGCTGTTTTTT.

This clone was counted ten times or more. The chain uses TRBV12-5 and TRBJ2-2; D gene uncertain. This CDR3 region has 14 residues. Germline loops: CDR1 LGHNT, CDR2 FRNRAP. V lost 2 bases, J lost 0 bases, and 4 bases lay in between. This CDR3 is CASGLWTNTGELFF. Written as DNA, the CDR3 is TGTGCTAGTGGTTTGTGGACGAACACCGGGGAGCTGTTTTTT. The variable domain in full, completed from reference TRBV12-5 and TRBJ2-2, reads DARVTQTPRHKVTEMGQEVTMRCQPILGHNTVFWYRQTMMQGLELLAYFRNRAPLDDSGMPKDRFSAEMPDATLATLKIQPSEPRDSAVYFCASGLWTNTGELFFGEGSRLTVL.

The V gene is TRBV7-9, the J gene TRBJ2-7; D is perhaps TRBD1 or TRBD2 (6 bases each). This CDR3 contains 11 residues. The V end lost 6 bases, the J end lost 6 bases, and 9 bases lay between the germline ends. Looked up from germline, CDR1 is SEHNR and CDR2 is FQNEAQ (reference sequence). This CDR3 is CASSRGAEQYF. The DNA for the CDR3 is TGTGCCAGCAGTAGGGGGGCCGAGCAGTACTTC.

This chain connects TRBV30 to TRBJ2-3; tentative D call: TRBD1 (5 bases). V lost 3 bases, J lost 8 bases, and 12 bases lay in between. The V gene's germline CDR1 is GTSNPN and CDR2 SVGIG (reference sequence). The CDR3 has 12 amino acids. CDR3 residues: CAWRTIQGTQYF. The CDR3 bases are TGTGCCTGGAGAACTATTCAGGGTACGCAGTATTTT. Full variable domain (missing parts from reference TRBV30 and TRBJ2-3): SQTIHQWPATLVQPVGSPLSLECTVEGTSNPNLYWYRQAAGRGLQLLFYSVGIGQISSEVPQNLSASRPQDRQFILSSKKLLLSDSGFYLCAWRTIQGTQYFGPGTRLTVL.

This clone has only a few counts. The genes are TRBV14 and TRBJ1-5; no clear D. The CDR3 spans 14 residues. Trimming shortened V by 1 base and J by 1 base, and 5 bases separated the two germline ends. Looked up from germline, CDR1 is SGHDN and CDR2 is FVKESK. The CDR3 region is CASSQGGSNQPQHF. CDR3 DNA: TGTGCCAGCAGCCAAGGCGGGAGCAATCAGCCCCAGCATTTT.

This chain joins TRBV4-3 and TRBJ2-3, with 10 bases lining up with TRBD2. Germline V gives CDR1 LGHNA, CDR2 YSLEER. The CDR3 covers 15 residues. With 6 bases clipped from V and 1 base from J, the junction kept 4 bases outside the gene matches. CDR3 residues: CASRHGLAGTDTQYF. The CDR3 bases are TGCGCCAGCAGGCATGGACTAGCGGGCACAGATACGCAGTATTTT.

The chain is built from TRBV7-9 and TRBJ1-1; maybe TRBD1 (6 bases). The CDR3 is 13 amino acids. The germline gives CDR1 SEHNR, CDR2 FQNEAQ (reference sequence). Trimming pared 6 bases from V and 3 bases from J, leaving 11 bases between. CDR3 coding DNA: TGTGCCAGCAGGCCTTGGACAGACACTGAAGCTTTCTTT. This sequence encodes CASRPWTDTEAFF.

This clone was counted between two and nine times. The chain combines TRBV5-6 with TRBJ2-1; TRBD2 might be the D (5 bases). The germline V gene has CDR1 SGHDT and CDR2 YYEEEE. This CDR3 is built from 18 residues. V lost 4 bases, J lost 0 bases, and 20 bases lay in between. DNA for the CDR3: TGTGCCAGCAGCGCTGGACCCTCTAGCTCCAGCTCCTACAATGAGCAGTTCTTC. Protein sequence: CASSAGPSSSSSYNEQFF.

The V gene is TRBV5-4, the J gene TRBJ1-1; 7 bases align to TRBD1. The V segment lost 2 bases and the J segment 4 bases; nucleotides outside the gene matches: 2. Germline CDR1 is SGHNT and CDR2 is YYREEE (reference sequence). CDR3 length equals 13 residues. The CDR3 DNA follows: TGTGCCAGCAGCTTTGACAGGGTCACTGAAGCTTTCTTT. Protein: CASSFDRVTEAFF.

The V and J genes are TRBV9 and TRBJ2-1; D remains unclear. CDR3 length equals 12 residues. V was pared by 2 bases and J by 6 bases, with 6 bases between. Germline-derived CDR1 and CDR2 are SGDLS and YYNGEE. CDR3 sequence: CASSVPSNEQFF. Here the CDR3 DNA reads TGTGCCAGCAGCGTCCCGAGCAATGAGCAGTTCTTC.

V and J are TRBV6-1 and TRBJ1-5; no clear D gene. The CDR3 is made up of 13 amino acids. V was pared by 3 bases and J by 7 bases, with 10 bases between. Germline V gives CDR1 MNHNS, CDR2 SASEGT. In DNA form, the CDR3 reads TGTGCCAGCAGTGAGAGTGAAGCCCAGCCCCAGCATTTT. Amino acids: CASSESEAQPQHF.

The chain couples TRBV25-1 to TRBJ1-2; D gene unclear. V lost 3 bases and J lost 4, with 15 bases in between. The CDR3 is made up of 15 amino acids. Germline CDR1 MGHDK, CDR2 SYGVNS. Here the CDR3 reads CASSEASQEGYGYTF. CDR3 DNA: TGTGCCAGCAGTGAGGCCAGCCAGGAAGGCTATGGCTACACCTTC.

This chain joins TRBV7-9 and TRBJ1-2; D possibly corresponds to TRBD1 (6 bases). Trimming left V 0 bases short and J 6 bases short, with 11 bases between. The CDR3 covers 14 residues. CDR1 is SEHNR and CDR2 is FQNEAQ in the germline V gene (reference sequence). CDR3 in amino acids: CASSLAQDRNGYTF. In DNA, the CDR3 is TGTGCCAGCAGCTTAGCCCAGGACAGAAATGGCTACACCTTC.

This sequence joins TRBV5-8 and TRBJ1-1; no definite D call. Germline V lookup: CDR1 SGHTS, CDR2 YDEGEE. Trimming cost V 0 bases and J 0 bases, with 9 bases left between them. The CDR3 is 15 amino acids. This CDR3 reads CASSLEWFMNTEAFF. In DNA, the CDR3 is TGTGCCAGCAGCTTGGAATGGTTCATGAACACTGAAGCTTTCTTT. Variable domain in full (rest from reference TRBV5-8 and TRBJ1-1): EAGVTQSPTHLIKTRGQQATLRCSPISGHTSVYWYQQALGLGLQFLLWYDEGEERNRGNFPPRFSGRQFPNYSSELNVNALELEDSALYLCASSLEWFMNTEAFFGQGTRLTVV.

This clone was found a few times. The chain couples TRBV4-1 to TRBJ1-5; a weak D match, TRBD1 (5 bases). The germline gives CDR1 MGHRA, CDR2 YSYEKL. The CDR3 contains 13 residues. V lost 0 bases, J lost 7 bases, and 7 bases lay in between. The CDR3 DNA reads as TGCGCCAGCAGCCAAGACGGGGGGCAGCCCCAGCATTTT. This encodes CASSQDGGQPQHF.

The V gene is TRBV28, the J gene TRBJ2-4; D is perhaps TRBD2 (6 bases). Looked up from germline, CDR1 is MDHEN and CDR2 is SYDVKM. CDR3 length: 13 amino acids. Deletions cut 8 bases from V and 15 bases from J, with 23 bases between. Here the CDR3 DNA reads TGTGCCAGCCAACACGGAGGGCTGTCATCCTGGTACTTC. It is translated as CASQHGGLSSWYF.

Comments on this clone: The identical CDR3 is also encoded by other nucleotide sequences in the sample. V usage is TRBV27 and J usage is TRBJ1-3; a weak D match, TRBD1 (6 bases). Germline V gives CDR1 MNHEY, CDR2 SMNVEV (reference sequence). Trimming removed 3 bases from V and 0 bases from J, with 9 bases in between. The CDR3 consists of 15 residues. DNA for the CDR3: TGTGCCAGCAGTTTGGACAGCAGCTCTGGAAACACCATATATTTT. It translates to CASSLDSSSGNTIYF.